The T cell receptor beta chain under discussion was sequenced for a study of blood T cell repertoires in COVID-19. Study-level background: The United States, Italy and Spain were the sources of the acute and convalescent COVID-19 samples.

The CDR3 length is 19 residues. The junction had 16 bases not matched to a gene; V was cut back by 4 bases and J by 5 bases. Looked up from germline, CDR1 is SGHVS and CDR2 is FQNEAQ. Original handling: Reference gene primer amplification in the assay estimated nucleated cell counts. The assay was immunoSEQ multiplex PCR, and TCRdb's table has in-frame clones only and misses some. V and J calls and clone size are given by that table; D and trimming were obtained from the DNA. The profile shows fewer than 120,000 clones, over 65% of them singletons. This sequence joins TRBV7-8 and TRBJ2-1; TRBD2 matches at 11 bases. The TCR was taken from a woman aged 80 or over with acute or convalescent COVID-19. Sequences were obtained from peripheral blood. The CDR3 bases are TGTGCCAGCAGCTCGGGACTATCCCGCCTAGCGGGAGGTCACAATGAGCAGTTCTTC. This encodes CASSSGLSRLAGGHNEQFF. Together with reference TRBV7-8 and TRBJ2-1, the CDR3 gives the full variable domain: GAGVSQSPRYKVAKRGQDVALRCDPISGHVSLFWYQQALGQGPEFLTYFQNEAQLDKSGLPSDRFFAERPEGSVSTLKIQRTQQEDSAVYLCASSSGLSRLAGGHNEQFFGPGTRLTVL.